These 16 T cell receptor beta chains were sequenced from one sample in a study of CD8+ T cells in alopecia areata. Isolated RNA was reverse transcribed into cDNA used as the sequencing template. The repertoire was sequenced with immunoSEQ multiplex PCR; TCRdb's copy has only in-frame clones and lacks some. The sample includes under 200,000 clones, around three fifths seen only once; the top ten take 14%. The treatment was: oral pan-JAK inhibitor, 5-10 mg twice daily. Source: CD4+ T cells sorted from blood, taken at week 24, from a patient treated with tofacitinib. The receptors were sampled from a human donor with alopecia areata.

The sample holds a few counts of this clone. J is TRBJ2-5 and V is TRBV29-1; D unclear. The V and J ends lost 7 bases and 4 bases respectively, with 7 bases between them. The CDR3 length is 10 residues. In germline, CDR1 is SQVTM, CDR2 ANQGSEA. The CDR3 region has the DNA TGCAGCGCCCCCGGAGAGACCCAGTACTTC. This sequence encodes CSAPGETQYF.

The chain has TRBV29-1 and TRBJ2-1, with 7 bases fitting TRBD1. The V segment lost 4 bases and the J segment 7 bases; nucleotides outside the gene matches: 1. The V gene's germline CDR1 is SQVTM and CDR2 ANQGSEA. The CDR3 covers 11 residues. The CDR3 DNA sequence: TGCAGCGTTGCACAGGGGAATGAGCAGTTCTTC. This encodes CSVAQGNEQFF.

The chain uses TRBV7-9 and TRBJ2-1; TRBD2 might be the D (6 bases). The CDR3 totals 15 residues. V lost 3 bases and J lost 7, with 16 bases in between. In germline, CDR1 is SEHNR, CDR2 FQNEAQ (reference sequence). The CDR3 is CASSLPGLPKNEQFF. For the CDR3, the DNA is TGTGCCAGCAGCTTGCCGGGACTCCCTAAAAATGAGCAGTTCTTC.

This clone was seen only a few times. V gene TRBV19 combines with J gene TRBJ2-2; D remains ambiguous. The CDR3 length is 11 residues. V was pared by 4 bases and J by 3 bases, with 0 bases between. Per the germline V gene, CDR1 is LNHDA and CDR2 is SQIVND (reference sequence). CDR3 nucleotide sequence: TGTGCCAGTAGTAACACCGGGGAGCTGTTTTTT. Translated, it gives CASSNTGELFF.

The chain joins TRBV7-9 to TRBJ2-3, with D unclear. The length of the CDR3 is 14 residues. Germline V gene sequence: CDR1 SEHNR, CDR2 FQNEAQ (reference sequence). The ends were cut back, 6 bases at V and 1 base at J, with 11 bases in the middle. CDR3 nucleotide sequence: TGTGCCAGCAGTACACATACCCGCACAGATACGCAGTATTTT. The encoded protein is CASSTHTRTDTQYF.

This chain uses TRBV7-6 with TRBJ1-1; unclear D gene. V lost 0 bases and J 4 bases, leaving 12 bases between the germline ends. The CDR3 spans 15 residues. Germline lookup yields CDR1 SGHVS and CDR2 FNYEAQ. The CDR3 here is CASSLAHSATTEAFF. The DNA for the CDR3 is TGTGCCAGCAGCTTAGCCCACTCGGCGACCACTGAAGCTTTCTTT.

Notes on this clone: Other DNA sequences within the sample encode an identical CDR3. The chain couples TRBV30 to TRBJ1-1; 7 nucleotides line up with TRBD1. CDR3 length: 13 amino acids. V lost 1 base to trimming and J lost 2 bases; unmatched junction nucleotides: 1. Germline-derived CDR1 and CDR2 are GTSNPN and SVGIG (reference sequence). CDR3 sequence reads: CAWSGQGNTEAFF. The CDR3 coding sequence is TGTGCCTGGAGTGGACAGGGAAACACTGAAGCTTTCTTT.

This rearrangement joins TRBV2 to TRBJ1-5; possibly TRBD1 for D (6 bases). Trimming removed 7 bases from V and 9 bases from J, with 16 bases in between. In germline, CDR1 is SNHLY, CDR2 FYNNEI. This CDR3 region has 13 residues. The CDR3 coding sequence is TGTGCCAGCAATCGACAGGACAGAGGGCCCCAGCATTTT. Translation gives CASNRQDRGPQHF. Supplemented by reference TRBV2 and TRBJ1-5, the full variable domain reads EPEVTQTPSHQVTQMGQEVILRCVPISNHLYFYWYRQILGQKVEFLVSFYNNEISEKSEIFDDQFSVERPDGSNFTLKIRSTKLEDSAMYFCASNRQDRGPQHFGDGTRLSIL.

In nucleotides, the CDR3 is TGTGCCAGCGGGGCAAGATATTCTCTCCAAGAGACCCAGTACTTC. Translated, it gives CASGARYSLQETQYF. The genes are TRBV7-2 and TRBJ2-5; D is possibly TRBD1 (5 bases). From germline, CDR1 is SGHTA and CDR2 FQGNSA. The CDR3 loop spans 15 amino acids. The germline V and J ends were trimmed by 8 bases and 1 base, with 17 bases remaining between them.

This sequence joins TRBV27 and TRBJ1-2, with 10 bases fitting TRBD1. V lost 8 bases, J lost 7 bases, and 13 bases stayed unmatched. The CDR3 extends over 15 amino acids. Germline lookup yields CDR1 MNHEY and CDR2 SMNVEV (reference sequence). CDR3 coding DNA: TGTGCCAGCGGGAGTCAAAAAGGGACAGGGGTTGGCTACACCTTC. Translating gives CASGSQKGTGVGYTF.

The rearrangement uses TRBV27 and TRBJ1-2; TRBD1 aligns across 7 bases. With 2 bases clipped from V and 5 bases from J, the junction kept 5 bases outside the gene matches. The CDR3 loop spans 14 amino acids. CDR1 MNHEY and CDR2 SMNVEV come from the germline V gene (reference sequence). In DNA form, the CDR3 reads TGTGCCAGCAGTTTAGAGGGGGCGGGGTATGGCTACACCTTC. Translating it yields CASSLEGAGYGYTF.

The chain uses TRBV29-1 and TRBJ1-1, with D tentatively TRBD1 (6 bases). The CDR3 has 13 amino acids. CDR1 and CDR2 from the germline V gene are SQVTM and ANQGSEA. With 1 base removed from V and 4 bases from J, the gap between germline ends came to 10 bases. The CDR3 protein is CSVEGLGGTEAFF. The DNA for the CDR3 is TGCAGCGTTGAAGGCTTAGGGGGCACTGAAGCTTTCTTT.

This clone was seen a handful of times. The chain couples TRBV29-1 to TRBJ1-2; TRBD1 is a possible D gene (6 bases). The CDR3 is made up of 14 amino acids. Germline CDR1 SQVTM, CDR2 ANQGSEA. Trimming removed 6 bases from V and 8 bases from J, with 22 bases in between. CDR3 sequence reads: CSVGGAGRYGGYTF. For the CDR3, the DNA is TGCAGCGTCGGGGGCGCAGGCCGATATGGGGGCTACACCTTC. The variable domain in full, completed from reference TRBV29-1 and TRBJ1-2, reads SAVISQKPSRDICQRGTSLTIQCQVDSQVTMMFWYRQQPGQSLTLIATANQGSEATYESGFVIDKFPISRPNLTFSTLTVSNMSPEDSSIYLCSVGGAGRYGGYTFGSGTRLTVV.

This clone has only a few counts. The rearrangement joins TRBV29-1 to TRBJ1-6; TRBD1 might be the D (6 bases). CDR1 is SQVTM, CDR2 ANQGSEA, per germline. The V end was cut by 5 bases, the J end by 7 bases, with 18 bases between. The CDR3 consists of 15 residues. The CDR3 DNA is TGCAGCGTTAACCTGCGGGGGGCGTTAAATTCACCCCTCCACTTT. This gives the protein CSVNLRGALNSPLHF.

The chain has TRBV28 and TRBJ2-1; TRBD2 matches 8 bases. The CDR3 is 15 residues long. V lost 6 bases, J lost 6 bases, and 10 bases stayed unmatched. Germline CDR1 reads MDHEN; CDR2 reads SYDVKM. Written as DNA, the CDR3 is TGTGCCAGCAGCCCCGCCGGCGGGGGGTCCAATGAGCAGTTCTTC. Translation gives CASSPAGGGSNEQFF.

This rearrangement joins TRBV6-6 to TRBJ1-5; D is undetermined. The V gene lost 8 bases and the J gene lost 3 bases, with 8 bases spanning the gap. The V gene's germline CDR1 is MNHNY and CDR2 SVGAGI (reference sequence). The CDR3 covers 12 residues. The CDR3 region is CASSASNQPQHF. CDR3 bases: TGTGCCAGCTCAGCGTCCAATCAGCCCCAGCATTTT.